Sequencing of this T cell receptor (beta chain) was carried out in a study of blood T cell repertoires in COVID-19. Enrollment of patients from Seattle took place during active infection, with longitudinal follow-up. The CDR3 runs to 13 residues. CDR1 is SQVTM, CDR2 ANQGSEA, per germline. V lost 6 bases, J lost 5 bases, and 7 bases stayed unmatched. Sequenced by immunoSEQ multiplex PCR; TCRdb stores in-frame clones only, minus some. This sample yields 300,000 to 400,000 clones, of which over 70% are seen a single time; about 6% belongs to the top ten. Sequencing used peripheral blood. The chain combines TRBV29-1 with TRBJ1-1; TRBD1 aligns across 9 bases. This sequence originates from a woman aged 50 to 65 with COVID-19, enrolled during active disease. The CDR3 sequence is CSVRGTGWTEAFF. The CDR3 coding sequence is TGCAGCGTCCGCGGGACAGGGTGGACTGAAGCTTTCTTT.